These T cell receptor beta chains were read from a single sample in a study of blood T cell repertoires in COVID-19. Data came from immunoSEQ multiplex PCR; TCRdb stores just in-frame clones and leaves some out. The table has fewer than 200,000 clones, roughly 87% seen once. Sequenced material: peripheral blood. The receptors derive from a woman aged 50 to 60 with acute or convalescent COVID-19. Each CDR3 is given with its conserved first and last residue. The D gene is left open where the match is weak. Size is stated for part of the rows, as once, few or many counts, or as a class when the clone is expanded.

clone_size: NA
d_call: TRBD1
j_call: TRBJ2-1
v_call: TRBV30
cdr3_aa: CAWTGTGASLSYNEQFF
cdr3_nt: TGTGCCTGGACCGGGACAGGGGCCTCCCTCTCCTACAATGAGCAGTTCTTC

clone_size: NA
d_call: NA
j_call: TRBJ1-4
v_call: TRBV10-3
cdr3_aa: CAISARPTGVMEKLFF
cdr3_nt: TGTGCCATCAGTGCACGACCGACCGGGGTGATGGAAAAACTGTTTTTT

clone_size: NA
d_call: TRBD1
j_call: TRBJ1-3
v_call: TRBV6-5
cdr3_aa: CASSSTGAGNTIYF
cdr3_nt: TGTGCCAGCAGTTCGACAGGGGCTGGAAACACCATATATTTT

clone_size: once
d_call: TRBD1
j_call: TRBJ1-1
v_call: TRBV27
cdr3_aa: CASSLDRGSTEAFF
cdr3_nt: TGTGCCAGCAGTTTGGACAGGGGGAGCACTGAAGCTTTCTTT

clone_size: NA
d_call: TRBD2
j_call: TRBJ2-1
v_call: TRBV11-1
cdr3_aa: CASRTTSGAGNEQFF
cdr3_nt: TGTGCCAGCAGAACAACTAGCGGGGCAGGGAATGAGCAGTTCTTC

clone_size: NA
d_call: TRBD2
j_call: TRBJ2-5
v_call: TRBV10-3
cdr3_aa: CAISEGTSAEETQYF
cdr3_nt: TGTGCCATCAGTGAGGGGACTAGCGCGGAAGAGACCCAGTACTTC

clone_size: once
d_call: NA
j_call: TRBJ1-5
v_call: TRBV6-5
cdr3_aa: CASSAANNQPQHF
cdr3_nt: TGTGCCAGCAGCGCCGCGAACAATCAGCCCCAGCATTTT

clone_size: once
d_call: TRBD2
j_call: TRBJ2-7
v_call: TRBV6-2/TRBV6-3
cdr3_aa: CASSPGGTYEQYF
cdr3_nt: TGTGCCAGCAGCCCGGGAGGAACCTACGAGCAGTACTTC

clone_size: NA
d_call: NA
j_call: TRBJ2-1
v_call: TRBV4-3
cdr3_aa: CASSPPGLPMRQFF
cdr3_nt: TGCGCCAGCAGTCCACCGGGACTTCCAATGAGGCAGTTCTTC

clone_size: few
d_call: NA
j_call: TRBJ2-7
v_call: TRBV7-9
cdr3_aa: CASSESRDTGYEQYF
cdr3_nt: TGTGCCAGCAGCGAAAGCCGGGACACAGGCTACGAGCAGTACTTC

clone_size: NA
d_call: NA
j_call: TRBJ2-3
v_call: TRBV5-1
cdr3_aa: CASSLADSHRDTQYF
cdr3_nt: TGCGCCAGCAGCTTGGCCGACAGCCATCGGGATACGCAGTATTTT

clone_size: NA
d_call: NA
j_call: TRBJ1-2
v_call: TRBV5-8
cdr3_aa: CASSLGATVGGYTF
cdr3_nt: TGTGCCAGCAGCTTGGGGGCGACAGTCGGTGGCTACACCTTC

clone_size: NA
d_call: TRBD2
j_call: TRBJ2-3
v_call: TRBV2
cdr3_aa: CASSEGLAATDTQYF
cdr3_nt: TGTGCCAGCAGTGAGGGGCTAGCGGCCACAGATACGCAGTATTTT

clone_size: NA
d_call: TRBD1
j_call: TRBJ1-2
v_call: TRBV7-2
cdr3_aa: CASSLVGDRAWGGYTF
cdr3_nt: TGTGCCAGCAGCTTAGTAGGGGACAGGGCCTGGGGAGGCTACACCTTC

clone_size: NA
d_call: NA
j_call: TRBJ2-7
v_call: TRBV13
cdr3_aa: CASSVPGPGSYEQYF
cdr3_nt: TGTGCCAGCAGCGTTCCCGGTCCCGGGAGCTACGAGCAGTACTTC

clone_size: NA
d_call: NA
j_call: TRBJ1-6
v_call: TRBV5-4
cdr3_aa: CASSPGGVSYNSPLHF
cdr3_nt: TGTGCCAGCAGCCCCGGAGGGGTTTCCTATAATTCACCCCTCCACTTT